Shown below are 13 T cell receptor beta chains from a single sample sequenced in a study of blood T cells in healthy people across ages. Through a sample-barcoded 5' primer and a J-beta primer mix, a second PCR was run for roughly 6 to 11 cycles. MiXCR was run by TCRdb on the 5' RACE reads, yielding one entry per CDR3 protein. Among over 700,000 distinct CDR3 sequences listed, about 53% were seen once. Sequencing input: blood. These receptors all stem from a man of 80 years or more in good health.

This clonotype occurred a few times. The genes are TRBV3-1 and TRBJ2-7, with 11 bases lining up with TRBD1. Germline CDR1 is LGHDT and CDR2 is YNNKEL (reference sequence). Trimming removed 4 bases from V and 3 bases from J; junction bases left unmatched: 8. This CDR3 region has 16 residues. CDR3 DNA sequence: TGTGCCAGCAGCCGCGGGACAGGGGGAGGGTACTACGAGCAGTACTTC. The encoded protein is CASSRGTGGGYYEQYF.

The chain recombines TRBV7-9 with TRBJ1-6; the match to TRBD1 covers 8 bases. Looked up from germline, CDR1 is SEHNR and CDR2 is FQNEAQ (reference sequence). CDR3 size: 19 residues. The junction had 18 bases not matched to a gene; V was cut back by 6 bases and J by 5 bases. The chain's CDR3 is CASSLTGTGITGNNSPLHF. The CDR3 DNA reads TGTGCCAGCAGTTTAACCGGGACAGGCATAACAGGAAATAATTCACCCCTCCACTTT. Full variable domain (remainder filled in from reference TRBV7-9 and TRBJ1-6): DTGVSQNPRHKITKRGQNVTFRCDPISEHNRLYWYRQTLGQGPEFLTYFQNEAQLEKSRLLSDRFSAERPKGSFSTLEIQRTEQGDSAMYLCASSLTGTGITGNNSPLHFGNGTRLTVT.

The J gene is TRBJ2-7, the V gene TRBV5-1, with unresolved D. The CDR3 is made up of 14 amino acids. V was clipped by 2 bases and J by 1 base, with 10 bases between them. The germline gives CDR1 SGHRS, CDR2 YFSETQ. CDR3 sequence (DNA): TGCGCCAGCAGCTTTTTGACCACTTCCTACGAGCAGTACTTC. This gives the protein CASSFLTTSYEQYF.

The table lists this clonotype with a few counts. V and J are TRBV20-1 and TRBJ1-2; no firm D call. The CDR3 loop spans 13 amino acids. The germline V and J ends were trimmed by 1 base and 7 bases, with 13 bases remaining between them. CDR1 DFQATT and CDR2 SNEGSKA come from the germline V gene (reference sequence). The CDR3 protein is CSARVDRERGYTF. The CDR3 DNA reads TGCAGTGCTAGAGTAGACCGAGAACGTGGCTACACCTTC.

This rearrangement joins TRBV12-3 or TRBV12-4 to TRBJ2-2, with 10 bases that match TRBD2. This CDR3 is built from 14 residues. Germline trimming cut 10 bases from V and 4 bases from J; bases unmatched to any gene: 6. CDR3 in DNA: TGTGCCACCCCAAGCGGGAGGGCCACCGGGGAGCTGTTTTTT. Its protein is CATPSGRATGELFF.

This clonotype was counted between two and nine times. The chain employs TRBV4-1 and TRBJ2-7; the match to TRBD2 covers 7 bases. V was pared by 3 bases and J by 0 bases, with 14 bases of the junction left unmatched. Germline V gene data show CDR1 as MGHRA and CDR2 as YSYEKL. This CDR3 has 18 residues. The CDR3 sequence: CASSHPREGAGLSYEQYF. The CDR3 DNA reads as TGCGCCAGCAGCCATCCTAGGGAGGGAGCGGGACTCTCCTACGAGCAGTACTTC.

A word on this clonotype: One end of the junction varies from germline; a read error may be responsible. The chain has TRBV28 and TRBJ2-5; no definite D call. The DNA end favors TRBJ2-1, so the J call may be wrong. The CDR3 spans 12 residues. Germline values: CDR1 MDHEN, CDR2 SYDVKM. The CDR3 sequence is CAGSLTQETQFF. The CDR3 DNA reads as TGTGCCGGCAGTTTGACCCAAGAGACCCAGTTCTTC.

The rearrangement links TRBV12-3 or TRBV12-4 to TRBJ1-6; D might be TRBD1 (5 bases). Trimming stripped 5 bases from V and 15 bases from J, with 14 bases between. The CDR3 sequence is 12 residues long. The DNA for the CDR3 is TGTGCCAGCAGTACCGACGGACAAGTCCTCCACTTT. Amino acids: CASSTDGQVLHF.

This chain connects TRBV6-5 to TRBJ2-7, with 8 bases fitting TRBD2. This CDR3 is built from 13 residues. Per germline, CDR1 MNHEY and CDR2 SVGAGI. With V trimmed by 5 bases and J by 3 bases, 3 bases remained unmatched. CDR3 region: CASSPGLVYEQYF. The DNA of the CDR3 is TGTGCCAGCAGTCCGGGACTAGTCTACGAGCAGTACTTC.

The V and J genes are TRBV27 and TRBJ2-7, with D unclear. This CDR3 contains 12 residues. Germline V gene data show CDR1 as MNHEY and CDR2 as SMNVEV (reference sequence). V was clipped by 4 bases and J by 2 bases, with 6 bases between them. CDR3 residues: CASSSTPYEQYF. The CDR3 DNA sequence: TGTGCCAGCAGTTCGACCCCCTACGAGCAGTACTTC.

There are a few counts of this clonotype. CDR3 in amino acids: CSANIVADYEQYF. CDR3 nucleotides: TGCAGTGCTAACATAGTGGCGGACTACGAGCAGTACTTC. V is TRBV20-1 and J is TRBJ2-7; no reliable D call. In germline, CDR1 is DFQATT, CDR2 SNEGSKA (reference sequence). There are 13 residues in the CDR3. V lost 4 bases to trimming and J lost 3 bases, with 13 bases between them.

The CDR3 DNA reads as TGCAGTGCTAGCGGGACAGGGGCTGGGCGCTCTGAGCAGTTCTTC. It specifies CSASGTGAGRSEQFF. This chain links TRBV20-1 with TRBJ2-1; 10 nucleotides match TRBD1. The CDR3 consists of 15 residues. Germline CDR1 is DFQATT and CDR2 is SNEGSKA (reference sequence). V was pared by 3 bases and J by 9 bases, with 11 bases of the junction left unmatched.

The chain links TRBV25-1 to TRBJ2-5, with TRBD2 matching over 11 bases. The junction had 11 bases not matched to a gene; V was cut back by 3 bases and J by 11 bases. This CDR3 is 15 amino acids long. Germline assignment: CDR1 MGHDK and CDR2 SYGVNS. The CDR3 coding sequence is TGTGCCAGCAGTGATAGCGGGAGGGCCCTAAATGAGCAGTACTTC. It specifies CASSDSGRALNEQYF.